This TCR beta chain was retrieved from a study of CD8+ T cells in alopecia areata. On the study more broadly: Twice daily, treated patients received 5 to 10 mg of oral tofacitinib.

Described treatment: oral pan-JAK inhibitor, 5-10 mg twice daily. RNA was isolated and reverse transcribed to cDNA, the sequencing template. The repertoire was sequenced with immunoSEQ multiplex PCR; TCRdb's copy has only in-frame clones and lacks some. The sample shows approximately 280,000 clones, roughly 64% of them seen only once. Trimming pared 5 bases from V and 14 bases from J, leaving 25 bases between. The CDR3 is 14 amino acids. Germline lookup yields CDR1 SGDLS and CDR2 YYNGEE. The sample in question was CD4+ T cells sorted from blood, obtained at week 24, from a patient treated with tofacitinib. The chain joins TRBV9 to TRBJ1-1; D possibly corresponds to TRBD1 (5 bases). This TCR derives from a human donor with alopecia areata. The DNA for the CDR3 is TGTGCCAGCAGTCCTGCCGGGGCTGCGGGAGAGTCGTTCTTT. Amino acid sequence: CASSPAGAAGESFF. Drawing the rest from reference TRBV9 and TRBJ1-1, the complete variable domain is DSGVTQTPKHLITATGQRVTLRCSPRSGDLSVYWYQQSLDQGLQFLIQYYNGEERAKGNILERFSAQQFPDLHSELNLSSLELGDSALYFCASSPAGAAGESFFGQGTRLTVV.